The 5 T cell receptor beta chains below all came from one sample that was sequenced in a study of metastatic and nonmetastatic thyroid tumors. Patients underwent thyroid surgery, and none had received any treatment before it. TCRdb re-called the PCR reads via MiXCR. The data contain 25,000 to 35,000 clones, under 30% of them singletons. The specimen sequenced was blood. Source of these receptors: a female donor with papillary thyroid cancer or a benign thyroid nodule (not recorded which). Some clones in this sample may be carry-over from other donors' samples.

The chain joins TRBV20-1 to TRBJ2-7, with 8 bases lining up with TRBD2. Germline CDR1 is DFQATT and CDR2 is SNEGSKA (reference sequence). CDR3 length: 17 amino acids. V was clipped by 6 bases and J by 3 bases; unmatched bases: 19. This chain's CDR3 is CSAKPYLAGGGSYEQYF. The DNA of the CDR3 is TGCAGTGCAAAGCCCTATCTGGCGGGAGGAGGAAGCTACGAGCAGTACTTC.

V and J are TRBV6-1 and TRBJ1-2, with unresolved D. This CDR3 spans 13 amino acids. The germline gives CDR1 MNHNS, CDR2 SASEGT. Trimming removed 1 base from V and 4 bases from J, with 7 bases in between. CDR3 loop: CASSEVGGYGYTF. The DNA of the CDR3 is TGTGCCAGCAGTGAAGTGGGCGGCTATGGCTACACCTTC.

J is TRBJ2-7 and V is TRBV11-2; TRBD1 is a possible D gene (6 bases). Per the germline V gene, CDR1 is SGHAT and CDR2 is FQNNGV. Trimming took off 0 bases at V and 4 bases at J, with 10 bases between the two ends. CDR3 length: 14 residues. CDR3: CASSLEQGQYEQYF. CDR3 bases: TGTGCCAGCAGCTTAGAACAGGGTCAGTACGAGCAGTACTTC.

This chain uses TRBV3-1 with TRBJ2-1, with 13 bases identical to TRBD2. V was pared by 7 bases and J by 9 bases, with 9 bases of the junction left unmatched. The CDR3 totals 15 residues. From germline, CDR1 is LGHDT and CDR2 YNNKEL (reference sequence). The CDR3, as DNA: TGTGCCAGCACCGGGGTAGGACTAGCGGGAGTTGAGCAGTTCTTC. It specifies CASTGVGLAGVEQFF.

This clone was detected many times. This chain joins TRBV11-3 and TRBJ2-5; TRBD1 matches at 7 bases. The germline V gene has CDR1 SGHNT and CDR2 YENEEA. V lost 4 bases and J lost 5; bases outside the gene matches: 7. This CDR3 region has 14 residues. The CDR3 nucleotides read TGTGCCAGCAGCTCTAGACAGGGAAGGGAGACCCAGTACTTC. Translating gives CASSSRQGRETQYF.